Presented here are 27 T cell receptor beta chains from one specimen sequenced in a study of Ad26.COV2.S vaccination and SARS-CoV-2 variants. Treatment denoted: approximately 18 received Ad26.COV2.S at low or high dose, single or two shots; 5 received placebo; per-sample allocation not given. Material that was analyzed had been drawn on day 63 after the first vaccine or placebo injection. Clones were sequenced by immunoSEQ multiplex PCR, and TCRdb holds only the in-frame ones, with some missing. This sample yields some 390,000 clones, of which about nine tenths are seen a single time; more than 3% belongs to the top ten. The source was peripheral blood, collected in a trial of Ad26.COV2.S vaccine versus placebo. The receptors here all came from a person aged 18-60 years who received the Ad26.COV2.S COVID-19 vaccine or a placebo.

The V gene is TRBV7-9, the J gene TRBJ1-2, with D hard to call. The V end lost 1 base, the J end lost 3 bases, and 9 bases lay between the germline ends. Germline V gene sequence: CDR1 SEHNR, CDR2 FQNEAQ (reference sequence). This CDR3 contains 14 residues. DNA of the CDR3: TGTGCCAGCAGCTTAGAAGTCAAGCACTATGGCTACACCTTC. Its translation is CASSLEVKHYGYTF.

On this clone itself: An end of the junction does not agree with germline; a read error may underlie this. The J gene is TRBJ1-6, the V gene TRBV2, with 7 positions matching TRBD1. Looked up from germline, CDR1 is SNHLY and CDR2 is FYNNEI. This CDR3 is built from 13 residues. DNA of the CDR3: TGTGCCAGCAGTGAGTCCCGGGACAGCTCCCAGGGGTTT. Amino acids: CASSESRDSSQGF.

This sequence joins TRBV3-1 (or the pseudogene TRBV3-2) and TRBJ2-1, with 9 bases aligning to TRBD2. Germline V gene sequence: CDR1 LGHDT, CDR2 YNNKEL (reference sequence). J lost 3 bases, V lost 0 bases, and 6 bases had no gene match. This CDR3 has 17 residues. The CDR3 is CASSQDFASGVYNEQFF. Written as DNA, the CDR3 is TGTGCCAGCAGCCAAGATTTCGCTAGCGGGGTCTACAATGAGCAGTTCTTC.

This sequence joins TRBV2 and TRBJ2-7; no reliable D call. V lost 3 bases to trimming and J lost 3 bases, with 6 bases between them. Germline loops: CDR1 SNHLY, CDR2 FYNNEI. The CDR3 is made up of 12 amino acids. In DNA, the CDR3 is TGTGCCAGCAGTGAGGAGTACTACGAGCAGTACTTC. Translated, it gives CASSEEYYEQYF.

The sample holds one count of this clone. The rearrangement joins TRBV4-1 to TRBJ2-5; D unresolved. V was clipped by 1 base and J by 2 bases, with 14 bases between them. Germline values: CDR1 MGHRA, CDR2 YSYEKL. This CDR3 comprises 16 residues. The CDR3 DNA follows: TGCGCCAGCAGCCAAGTAGTAGGTCGCACTCAAGAGACCCAGTACTTC. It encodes CASSQVVGRTQETQYF.

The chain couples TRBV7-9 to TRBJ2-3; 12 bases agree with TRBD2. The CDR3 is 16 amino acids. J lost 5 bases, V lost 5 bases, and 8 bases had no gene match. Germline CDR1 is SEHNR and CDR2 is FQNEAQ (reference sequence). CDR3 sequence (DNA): TGTGCCAGCAGCCCCCTTCTAGCGGGGGGGCAAGATACGCAGTATTTT. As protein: CASSPLLAGGQDTQYF. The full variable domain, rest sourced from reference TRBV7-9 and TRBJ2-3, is DTGVSQNPRHKITKRGQNVTFRCDPISEHNRLYWYRQTLGQGPEFLTYFQNEAQLEKSRLLSDRFSAERPKGSFSTLEIQRTEQGDSAMYLCASSPLLAGGQDTQYFGPGTRLTVL.

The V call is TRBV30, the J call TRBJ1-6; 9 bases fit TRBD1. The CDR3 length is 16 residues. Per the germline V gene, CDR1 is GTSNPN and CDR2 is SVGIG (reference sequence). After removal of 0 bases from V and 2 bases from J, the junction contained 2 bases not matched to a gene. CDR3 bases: TGTGCCTGGAGTGTTCGACAGGGGGCCTATAATTCACCCCTCCACTTT. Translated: CAWSVRQGAYNSPLHF.

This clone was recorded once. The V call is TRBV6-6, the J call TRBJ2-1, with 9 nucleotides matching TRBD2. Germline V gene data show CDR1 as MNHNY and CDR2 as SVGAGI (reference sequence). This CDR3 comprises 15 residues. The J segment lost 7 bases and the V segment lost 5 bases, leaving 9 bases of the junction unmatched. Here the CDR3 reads CASSLSGAGGNEQFF. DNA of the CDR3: TGTGCCAGCAGTCTAAGCGGGGCGGGGGGGAATGAGCAGTTCTTC.

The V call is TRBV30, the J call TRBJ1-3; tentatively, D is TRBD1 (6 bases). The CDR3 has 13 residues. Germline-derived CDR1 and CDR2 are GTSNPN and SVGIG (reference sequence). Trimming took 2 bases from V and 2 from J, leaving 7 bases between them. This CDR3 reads CAWSQGPGNTIYF. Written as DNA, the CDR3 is TGTGCCTGGAGTCAGGGGCCTGGAAACACCATATATTTT.

This CDR3 reads CASRPWRAGTIWVGYTF. CDR3 sequence (DNA): TGTGCCAGCCGCCCCTGGCGGGCAGGGACGATTTGGGTAGGCTACACCTTC. The J gene is TRBJ1-2, the V gene TRBV7-2; perhaps TRBD1 as D (5 bases). Germline V lookup: CDR1 SGHTA, CDR2 FQGNSA. Deletions cut 8 bases from V and 8 bases from J, with 30 bases between. The CDR3 has 17 amino acids.

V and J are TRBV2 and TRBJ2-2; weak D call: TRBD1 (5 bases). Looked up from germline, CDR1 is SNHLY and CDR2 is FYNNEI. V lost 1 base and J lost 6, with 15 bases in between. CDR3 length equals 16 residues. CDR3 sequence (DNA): TGTGCCAGCAGTGAAGTTATAAGCAGGGTCCCCGGGGAGCTGTTTTTT. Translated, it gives CASSEVISRVPGELFF. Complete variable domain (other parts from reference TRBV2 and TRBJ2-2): EPEVTQTPSHQVTQMGQEVILRCVPISNHLYFYWYRQILGQKVEFLVSFYNNEISEKSEIFDDQFSVERPDGSNFTLKIRSTKLEDSAMYFCASSEVISRVPGELFFGEGSRLTVL.

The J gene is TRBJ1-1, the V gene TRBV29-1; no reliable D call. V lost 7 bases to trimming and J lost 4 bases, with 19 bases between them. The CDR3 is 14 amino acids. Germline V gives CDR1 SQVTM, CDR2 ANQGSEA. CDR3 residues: CSDGGNPYTTEAFF. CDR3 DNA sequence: TGCAGCGACGGAGGGAACCCGTACACCACTGAAGCTTTCTTT.

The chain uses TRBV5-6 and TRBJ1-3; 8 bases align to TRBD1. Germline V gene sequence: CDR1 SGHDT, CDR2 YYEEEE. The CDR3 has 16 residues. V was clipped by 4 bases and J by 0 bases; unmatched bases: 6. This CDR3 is CASSRRTGISGNTIYF. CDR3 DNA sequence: TGTGCCAGCAGCCGAAGGACAGGGATCTCTGGAAACACCATATATTTT.

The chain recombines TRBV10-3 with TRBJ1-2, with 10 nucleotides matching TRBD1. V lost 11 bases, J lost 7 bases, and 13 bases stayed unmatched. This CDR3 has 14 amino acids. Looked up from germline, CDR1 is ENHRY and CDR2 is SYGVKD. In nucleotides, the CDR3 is TGTGCCTCACTCCCCGCGGGACAGGGGTCTGGCTACACCTTC. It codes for CASLPAGQGSGYTF.

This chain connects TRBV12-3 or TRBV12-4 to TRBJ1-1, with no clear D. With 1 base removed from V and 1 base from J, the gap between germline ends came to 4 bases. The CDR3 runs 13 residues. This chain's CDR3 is CASSLEENTEAFF. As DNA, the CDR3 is TGTGCCAGCAGTTTAGAGGAGAACACTGAAGCTTTCTTT.

CDR3 bases: TGTGCCAGCAGCTTAGGATATGGATTGGGCCTCGGGGGTTCCTACGAGCAGTACTTC. Its protein is CASSLGYGLGLGGSYEQYF. V and J are TRBV7-2 and TRBJ2-7; tentatively, D is TRBD2 (6 bases). Germline CDR1 and CDR2: SGHTA and FQGNSA. The CDR3 length is 19 residues. Deletions cut 1 base from V and 1 base from J, with 23 bases between.

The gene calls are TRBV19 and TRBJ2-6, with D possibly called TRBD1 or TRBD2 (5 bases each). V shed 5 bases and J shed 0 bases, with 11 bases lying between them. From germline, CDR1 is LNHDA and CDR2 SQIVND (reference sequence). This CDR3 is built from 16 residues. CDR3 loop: CASSWGISSGANVLTF. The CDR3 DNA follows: TGTGCCAGTAGTTGGGGGATTAGCTCTGGGGCCAACGTCCTGACTTTC.

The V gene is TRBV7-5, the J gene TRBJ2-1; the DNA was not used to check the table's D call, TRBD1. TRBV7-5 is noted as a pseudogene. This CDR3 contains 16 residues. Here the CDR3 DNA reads TGTGTCAGAAGCCAAAAACACCGGGACAGGGGCGGTGAGCAGTTCTTC. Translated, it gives CVRSQKHRDRGGEQFF.

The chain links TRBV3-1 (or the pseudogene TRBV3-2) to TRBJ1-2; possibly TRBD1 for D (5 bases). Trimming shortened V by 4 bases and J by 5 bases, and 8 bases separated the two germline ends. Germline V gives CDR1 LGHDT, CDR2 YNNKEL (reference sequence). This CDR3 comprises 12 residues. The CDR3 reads CASSPGRYGYTF. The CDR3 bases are TGTGCCAGCAGCCCGGGACGGTATGGCTACACCTTC.

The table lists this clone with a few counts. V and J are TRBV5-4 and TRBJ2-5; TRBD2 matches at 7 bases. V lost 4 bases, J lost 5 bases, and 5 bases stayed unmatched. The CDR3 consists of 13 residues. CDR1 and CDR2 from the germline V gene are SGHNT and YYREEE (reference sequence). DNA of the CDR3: TGTGCCAGCAGCCTCTACGGGAGGGAGACCCAGTACTTC. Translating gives CASSLYGRETQYF.

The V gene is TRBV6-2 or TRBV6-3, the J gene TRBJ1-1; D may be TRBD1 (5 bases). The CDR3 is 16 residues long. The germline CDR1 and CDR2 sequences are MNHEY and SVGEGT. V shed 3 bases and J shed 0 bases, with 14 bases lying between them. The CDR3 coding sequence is TGTGCCAGCAGTTATTACCGGGAAGGGGTGAACACTGAAGCTTTCTTT. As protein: CASSYYREGVNTEAFF.

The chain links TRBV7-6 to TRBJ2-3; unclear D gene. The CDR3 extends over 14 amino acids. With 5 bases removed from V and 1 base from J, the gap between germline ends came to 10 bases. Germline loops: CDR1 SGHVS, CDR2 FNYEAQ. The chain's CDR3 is CASSDGRGTDTQYF. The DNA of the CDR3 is TGTGCCAGCAGCGACGGACGGGGCACAGATACGCAGTATTTT.

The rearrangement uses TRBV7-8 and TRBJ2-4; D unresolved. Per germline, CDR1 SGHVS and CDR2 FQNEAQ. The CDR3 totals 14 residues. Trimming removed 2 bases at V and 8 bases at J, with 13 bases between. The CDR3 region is CASSLRTAQDIQYF. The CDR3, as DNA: TGTGCCAGCAGCTTACGTACAGCCCAAGACATTCAGTACTTC.

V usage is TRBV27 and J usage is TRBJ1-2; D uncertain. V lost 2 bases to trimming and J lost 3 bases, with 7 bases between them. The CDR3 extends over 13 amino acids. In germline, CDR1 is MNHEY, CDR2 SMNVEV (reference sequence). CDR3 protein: CASSLARDYGYTF. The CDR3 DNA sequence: TGTGCCAGCAGTTTAGCGAGGGACTATGGCTACACCTTC.

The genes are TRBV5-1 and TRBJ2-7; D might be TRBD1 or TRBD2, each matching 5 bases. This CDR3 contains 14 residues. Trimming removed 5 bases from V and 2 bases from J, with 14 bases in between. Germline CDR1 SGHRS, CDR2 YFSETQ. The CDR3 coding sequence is TGCGCCAGCAGTGACCGGGACGCTACCTACGAGCAGTACTTC. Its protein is CASSDRDATYEQYF.

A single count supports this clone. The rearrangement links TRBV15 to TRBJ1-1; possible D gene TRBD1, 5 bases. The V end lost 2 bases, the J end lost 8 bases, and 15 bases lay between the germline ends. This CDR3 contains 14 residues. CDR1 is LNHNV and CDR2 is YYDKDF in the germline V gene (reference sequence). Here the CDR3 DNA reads TGTGCCACCAGCAGACTCCCCGGGGCAGAAGAAGCTTTCTTT. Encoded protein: CATSRLPGAEEAFF.

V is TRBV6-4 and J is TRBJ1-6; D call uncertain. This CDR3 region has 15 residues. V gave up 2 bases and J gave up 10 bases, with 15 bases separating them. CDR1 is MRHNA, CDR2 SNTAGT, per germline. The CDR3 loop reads CASSDGADARSPLHF. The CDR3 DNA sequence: TGTGCCAGCAGTGACGGAGCAGACGCGAGATCACCCCTCCACTTT.